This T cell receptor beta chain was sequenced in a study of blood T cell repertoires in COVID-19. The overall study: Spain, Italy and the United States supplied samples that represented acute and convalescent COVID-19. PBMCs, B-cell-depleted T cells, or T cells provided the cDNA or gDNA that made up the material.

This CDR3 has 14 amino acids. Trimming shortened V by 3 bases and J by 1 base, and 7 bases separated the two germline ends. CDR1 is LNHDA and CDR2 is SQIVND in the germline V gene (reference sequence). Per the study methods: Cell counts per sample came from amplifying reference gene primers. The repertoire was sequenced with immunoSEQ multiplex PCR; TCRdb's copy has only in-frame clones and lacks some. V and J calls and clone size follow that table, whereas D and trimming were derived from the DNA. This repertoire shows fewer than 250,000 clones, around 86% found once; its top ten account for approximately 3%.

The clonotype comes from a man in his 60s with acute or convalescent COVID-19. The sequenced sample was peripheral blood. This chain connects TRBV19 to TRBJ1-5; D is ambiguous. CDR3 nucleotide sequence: TGTGCCAGTAGTATCCCGGGAAGCAATCAGCCCCAGCATTTT. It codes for CASSIPGSNQPQHF.